This T cell receptor beta chain appears in the sequencing data of a study of blood T cell repertoires in COVID-19. On the study more broadly: In each case, the material was cDNA or gDNA derived from T cells, B-cell-depleted T cells, or PBMCs.

Assay used: immunoSEQ multiplex PCR; TCRdb lists only in-frame clones, some missing. The repertoire holds a few hundred thousand clones, with more than 75% as singletons. V was pared by 2 bases and J by 3 bases, with 11 bases between. From germline, CDR1 is MNHNS and CDR2 SASEGT. CDR3 length equals 14 residues. This chain connects TRBV6-1 to TRBJ2-7; D possibly corresponds to TRBD1 (6 bases). This receptor was obtained from a young woman who had recovered from COVID-19. Sequencing was carried out using PBMCs or T cells enriched from blood (not recorded which). CDR3 bases: TGTGCCAGCAGTGAATCGACAGGAAGCTACGAGCAGTACTTC. This codes for CASSESTGSYEQYF.